This is a list of T cell receptor beta chains from one sample in a study of identical twins. TCRdb fed the 5' RACE reads into MiXCR, producing one record per CDR3 protein. The sample has 400,000 to 500,000 distinct CDR3 sequences, about 18% seen once. The sequencing sample was made of naive T cells sorted from blood. These receptors were collected from a man between 45 and 60 years old in good health. Both conserved end residues are part of each CDR3. Each record gives: J gene, D gene, clone size, V gene, CDR3 protein, CDR3 DNA. The D gene is left open where the match is weak. Some rows mark clone size as missing; the rest say once, few, many or name a class of expanded clone.

>TRBJ2-5|.|.|TRBV12-3/TRBV12-4
CASSLWKEETQYF
TGTGCCAGCAGTCTGTGGAAGGAGGAGACCCAGTACTTC
>TRBJ2-5|.|.|TRBV12-3/TRBV12-4
CASSRGTTRGETQYF
TGTGCCAGCAGTCGGGGAACGACCCGAGGAGAGACCCAGTACTTC
>TRBJ2-7|TRBD2|.|TRBV10-3
CAIKSGGNEQYF
TGTGCCATCAAGAGCGGGGGAAACGAGCAGTACTTC
>TRBJ2-3|.|few|TRBV20-1
CSARDLGAILTDTQYF
TGCAGTGCTAGAGATCTGGGGGCGATTCTCACAGATACGCAGTATTTT
>TRBJ1-6|TRBD1|.|TRBV18
CASSPLTGGINNSPLHF
TGTGCCAGCTCACCTTTGACAGGGGGGATTAATAATTCACCCCTCCACTTT
>TRBJ2-1|.|many|TRBV20-1
CSAISQGYNEQFF
TGCAGTGCTATTAGTCAGGGATACAATGAGCAGTTCTTC
>TRBJ2-3|.|.|TRBV28
CASSLRGVLGGTQYF
TGTGCCAGCAGTTTAAGGGGGGTCCTGGGGGGAACGCAGTATTTT
>TRBJ1-2|TRBD1|.|TRBV4-2
CASSQDPGGNGYTF
TGTGCCAGCAGCCAAGATCCAGGGGGCAATGGCTACACCTTC
>TRBJ1-5|.|many|TRBV6-5
CASSYGVDGNQPQHF
TGTGCCAGCAGTTACGGTGTAGATGGCAATCAGCCCCAGCATTTT
>TRBJ2-5|TRBD2|few|TRBV12-3/TRBV12-4
CATREGHQETQYF
TGTGCCACCCGGGAGGGGCACCAAGAGACCCAGTACTTC
>TRBJ2-7|.|few|TRBV6-1
CASSELASYEQYF
TGTGCCAGCAGTGAACTGGCCTCCTACGAGCAGTACTTC
>TRBJ2-1|TRBD2|few|TRBV7-9
CASSRTSGPYNEQFF
TGTGCCAGCAGCCGGACTAGCGGCCCTTACAATGAGCAGTTCTTC
>TRBJ1-5|.|.|TRBV6-5
CASSYSRRGNQPQHF
TGTGCCAGCAGTTACTCGCGACGGGGCAATCAGCCCCAGCATTTT
>TRBJ2-7|.|few|TRBV20-1
CSARKSGEYEQYF
TGCAGTGCTAGAAAGTCAGGGGAGTACGAGCAGTACTTC
>TRBJ2-7|TRBD1|.|TRBV9
CASSDGDRGGDEQYF
TGTGCCAGCAGCGATGGGGACAGGGGAGGGGACGAGCAGTACTTC
>TRBJ2-1|TRBD1|.|TRBV6-2/TRBV6-3
CASSYSSQGLYHEQFF
TGTGCCAGCAGTTACTCGTCACAGGGGTTGTATCATGAGCAGTTCTTC
>TRBJ2-7|.|.|TRBV7-2
CASSYRVLGSYEQYF
TGTGCCAGCAGCTACCGGGTACTTGGATCCTACGAGCAGTACTTC
>TRBJ2-7|.|few|TRBV27
CASSLYPSSYEQYF
TGTGCCAGCAGTTTATACCCCTCTTCGTACGAGCAGTACTTC
>TRBJ1-4|TRBD1|few|TRBV10-3
CAISGTGASEKLFF
TGTGCCATCAGTGGAACAGGGGCGAGTGAAAAACTGTTTTTT